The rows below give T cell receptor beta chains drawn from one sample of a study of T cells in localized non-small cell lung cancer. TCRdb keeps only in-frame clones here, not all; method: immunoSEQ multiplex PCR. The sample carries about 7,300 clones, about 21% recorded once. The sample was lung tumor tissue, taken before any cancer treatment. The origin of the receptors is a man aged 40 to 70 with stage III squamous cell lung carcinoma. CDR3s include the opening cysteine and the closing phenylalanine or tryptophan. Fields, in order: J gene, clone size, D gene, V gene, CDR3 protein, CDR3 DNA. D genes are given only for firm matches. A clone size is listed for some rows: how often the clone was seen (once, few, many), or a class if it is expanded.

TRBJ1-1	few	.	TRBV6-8	CASSRRVEMNTEAFF	TGTGCCAGCAGCCGTCGAGTAGAAATGAACACTGAAGCTTTCTTT
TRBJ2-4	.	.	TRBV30	CAWSVSGVSQYF	TGTGCCTGGAGTGTAAGTGGGGTGTCTCAGTACTTC
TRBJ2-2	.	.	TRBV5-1	CASEEGSFTGELFF	TGCGCCAGCGAGGAGGGATCGTTCACCGGGGAGCTGTTTTTT
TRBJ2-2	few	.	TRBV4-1	CASSPKFPPRGRSTGELFF	TGCGCCAGCAGCCCGAAATTTCCCCCTCGGGGCAGAAGCACCGGGGAGCTGTTTTTT
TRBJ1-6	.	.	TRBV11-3	CASSLDSSSYNSPLHF	TGTGCCAGCAGCTTGGACTCCAGCTCCTATAATTCACCCCTCCACTTT
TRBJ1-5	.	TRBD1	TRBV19	CASSIDYRGKQPQHF	TGTGCCAGTAGTATAGATTACAGGGGCAAACAGCCCCAGCATTTT
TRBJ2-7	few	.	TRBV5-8	CASTPGGYYEQYF	TGTGCCAGCACTCCCGGAGGGTACTACGAGCAGTACTTC
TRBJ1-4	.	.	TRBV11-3	CASSLGQVATNEKLFF	TGTGCCAGCAGCTTAGGCCAGGTGGCAACTAATGAAAAACTGTTTTTT
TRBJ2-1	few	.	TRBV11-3	CASSTGHLRIYDEQFF	TGTGCCAGCAGCACAGGACACCTACGAATTTACGATGAGCAGTTCTTC
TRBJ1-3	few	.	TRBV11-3	CASSLDPGTGNTIYF	TGTGCCAGCAGCTTAGATCCAGGAACCGGAAACACCATATATTTT
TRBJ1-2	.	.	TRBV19	CASSIGYGYTF	TGTGCCAGTAGTATTGGATATGGCTACACCTTC
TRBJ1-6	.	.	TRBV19	CASTTTGYNSPLHF	TGTGCCAGTACGACGACGGGTTATAATTCACCCCTCCACTTT
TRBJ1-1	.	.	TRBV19	CASHPTDSEAFF	TGTGCCAGTCATCCCACAGACAGCGAAGCTTTCTTT
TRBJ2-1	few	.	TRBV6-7	CASSPPVGRGRNEQFF	TGTGCCAGCAGTCCCCCCGTCGGGAGAGGAAGAAATGAGCAGTTCTTC
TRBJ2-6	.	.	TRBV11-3	CASSSFDRTLSGANVLTF	TGTGCCAGCAGCTCCTTTGACAGAACCCTCTCTGGGGCCAACGTCCTGACTTTC
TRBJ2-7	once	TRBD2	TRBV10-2	CASSLADYEQYF	TGCGCCAGCAGCCTAGCGGACTACGAGCAGTACTTC